The sequence of this T cell receptor beta chain was determined in a study of T cell responses to AZD1222 COVID-19 vaccine (dated by TCRdb to the early 2020s). In terms of the full investigation: AZD1222 recipients with second doses at about 4 weeks or about 12 weeks were pooled, because spike-specific TCR depth and breadth did not differ between schedules. TCR sequencing was performed for 230 to 250 trial participants, of whom around 210 were given two doses of AZD1222 and around 25 were given two doses of MenACWY control vaccine. Trial participants were enrolled by age into 18-55, 56-69 and 70-plus year subgroups, with around 150, 28 and 57 TCR-sequenced participants respectively. Points the paper makes about the study in general: Participants were mostly white British and included more females than males, and it was suggested by the authors that clonal diversity may have been underestimated. Conclusions about previously exposed vaccinees are limited, since just 5 to 7 AZD1222 recipients were seropositive for SARS-CoV-2 at baseline. CD4 TCRs associated with the vaccine covered the entire spike protein, and the dominant responses were in regions 160-218 and 743-854. Epitopes outside the regions mutated in the B.1.351 and B.1.1.7 variants were reportedly recognized by nearly half of the unique spike-specific TCRs. No day 14 peak-response samples were available, so repertoires were characterized only after the peak T cell response. Spike-specific TCR breadth and depth rose significantly after two AZD1222 doses compared with day 0 and with MenACWY recipients. In the small 56-69-year group, the increase in depth fell short of significance, most likely because of low power.

The CDR3 regions of human TCRbeta chains were analyzed by immunosequencing. In the authors' own workflow: Repertoire TCRs were matched against a reference library of SARS-CoV-2-specific TCRs generated with the MIRA antigen-specificity platform. Breadth was defined as the fraction of unique TCRs that were SARS-CoV-2-associated. Depth was defined as the fraction of total T cells that were SARS-CoV-2-associated. Each spike-specific TCR was assigned to its reactive spike region and to a CD4 or CD8 class using the MIRA data. Log10-transformed breadth and depth values were compared by one-way ANOVA with Sidak's multiple comparisons tests. TCRdb took over this immuneACCESS table, retaining in-frame rearrangements with V and J assigned. Such tables are incomplete; in checked studies, under half of the missing clones stem from an unresolved V gene, and the remainder is unexplained. V and J calls and clone size are as listed in that table; D and trimming were resolved from the DNA. The sample table records 120,000 or so clones; roughly 91% of these occur just once. Of the sample, 25% to 30% is held by the ten largest clones.

Details on this clone: Its antigen is currently not known. No much larger clonotype is one base removed from it; base qualities were not supplied.

Based on the germline V gene (reference sequence), the CDR1 and CDR2 sequences are SGHNT and YYREEE. The cysteine opens and the phenylalanine closes a CDR3 of 14 amino acids. Here the CDR3 DNA is all that survives: 42 bases in frame from base 1. V loses 4 bases, J loses 5 bases, and the germline ends lie 12 bases apart. Sample time point, as interpreted from the label and publication: baseline before first vaccination. The vaccinee samples were drawn from two UK trials, COV001 and COV002, one of which was a single-blind randomized controlled phase 2/3 trial testing AZD1222 (ChAdOx1 nCoV-19) in healthy adults. Trial participant PBMC samples were collected at day 0 and day 28 after the second dose for TCRbeta chain sequencing.

The chain is assembled from TRBV5-4 and TRBJ2-2; no D segment can be confidently identified. The source was peripheral blood, collected on day 0 of AZD1222 vaccination. This receptor was obtained from an adult in good health. The CDR3 corresponds to CASSPYTETGELFF. The bases read TGTGCCAGCAGCCCCTATACCGAGACCGGGGAGCTGTTTTTT.